These T cell receptor beta chains were read from a single sample in a study of Graves' ophthalmopathy and Graves' hyperthyroidism. TCRdb processed the multiplex PCR reads anew with MiXCR; each CDR3 protein has one entry. The data show about half a million distinct CDR3 sequences, approximately 15% seen once. The sequenced sample was blood. The receptors stem from a woman aged 30 to 39 with Graves' ophthalmopathy. Each CDR3 is given with its conserved first and last residue. A D gene is named only where the DNA matches it firmly. A row's size may be missing; if present it is once, few, many or a size class.

d_call clone_size j_call v_call cdr3_aa cdr3_nt
NA many TRBJ1-1 TRBV7-6 CASSLARGGTEAFF TGTGCCAGCAGCCTGGCCCGGGGGGGCACTGAAGCTTTCTTT
NA many TRBJ1-1 TRBV6-5 CASRIQGRRSEAFF TGTGCCAGCAGGATTCAGGGTCGTCGCTCTGAAGCTTTCTTT
NA many TRBJ1-5 TRBV28 CASSSGGGNQPQHF TGTGCCAGCAGTTCCGGCGGGGGCAATCAGCCCCAGCATTTT
NA few TRBJ1-3 TRBV11-2 CASSLDRSWGNTIYF TGTGCCAGCAGCTTAGACAGGTCGTGGGGAAACACCATATATTTT
TRBD1 many TRBJ2-7 TRBV20-1 CSAFRGSYEQYF TGCAGTGCGTTCAGGGGGAGCTACGAGCAGTACTTC
NA many TRBJ1-6 TRBV15 CATSRDGLPYSPLHF TGTGCCACCAGCAGGGACGGACTGCCTTATTCACCCCTCCACTTT
TRBD1 many TRBJ2-2 TRBV5-1 CASSHPPDRGRAGELFF TGCGCCAGCAGTCACCCTCCGGACAGGGGGCGCGCCGGGGAGCTGTTTTTT
NA many TRBJ1-1 TRBV6-2/TRBV6-3 CASRTTGRGTEAFF TGTGCCAGCAGGACGACAGGTAGGGGCACTGAAGCTTTCTTT
NA many TRBJ1-2 TRBV5-1 CASTEQGLGGYTF TGCGCCAGCACCGAACAGGGACTGGGTGGCTACACCTTC
NA many TRBJ1-1 TRBV12-3/TRBV12-4 CASSLSQEVTEAFF TGTGCCAGCAGTTTATCCCAGGAGGTAACTGAAGCTTTCTTT
NA many TRBJ1-1 TRBV6-5 CASSYSGVGASEAFF TGTGCCAGCAGTTACTCGGGTGTCGGGGCCAGTGAAGCTTTCTTT
NA NA TRBJ2-3 TRBV12-3/TRBV12-4 CAESTDTQYF TGTGCAGAAAGCACAGATACGCAGTATTTT
NA many TRBJ1-2 TRBV4-1 CASSQDGTLYGYTF TGCGCCAGCAGCCAAGACGGGACGCTCTATGGCTACACCTTC
NA many TRBJ2-7 TRBV11-2 CASSLEAGWYEQYF TGTGCCAGCAGCTTAGAGGCAGGGTGGTACGAGCAGTACTTC
NA many TRBJ1-1 TRBV12-3/TRBV12-4 CASIFKIGGGTEAFF TGTGCCAGCATCTTCAAGATAGGAGGAGGAACTGAAGCTTTCTTT
TRBD1 many TRBJ1-6 TRBV4-1 CASSGQGVSPLHF TGCGCCAGCAGCGGACAGGGAGTCTCACCCCTCCACTTT
NA many TRBJ1-2 TRBV6-1 CASSLVGSTRGYGYTF TGTGCCAGCAGCCTAGTCGGGAGCACTCGGGGCTATGGCTACACCTTC
NA many TRBJ2-7 TRBV28 CASSLYGGTSYEQYF TGTGCCAGCAGTTTATATGGGGGGACCTCCTACGAGCAGTACTTC
NA many TRBJ1-2 TRBV30 CAWSASLGRRSYGYTF TGTGCCTGGAGTGCGTCATTAGGACGGCGAAGTTATGGCTACACCTTC
NA many TRBJ2-7 TRBV6-1 CASSMVGRVPFYEQYF TGTGCCAGCAGTATGGTGGGACGAGTCCCCTTCTACGAGCAGTACTTC
TRBD1 many TRBJ2-2 TRBV5-1 CASSNHRGPNTGELFF TGCGCCAGCAGCAATCACAGGGGGCCGAACACCGGGGAGCTGTTTTTT
NA few TRBJ2-7 TRBV7-8 CASSSRMEYEQYF TGTGCCAGCAGCTCCCGAATGGAGTACGAGCAGTACTTC
NA many TRBJ1-1 TRBV6-2/TRBV6-3 CASSYVPWGGAFF TGTGCCAGCAGTTACGTCCCCTGGGGAGGAGCTTTCTTT
TRBD1 few TRBJ1-1 TRBV11-2 CASSIKTGALGAFF TGTGCCAGCAGCATAAAAACAGGGGCCTTGGGAGCTTTCTTT
NA NA TRBJ2-6 TRBV12-3/TRBV12-4 CASRLQGGANVLTF TGTGCCAGCCGGTTGCAGGGTGGGGCCAACGTCCTGACTTTC
NA many TRBJ1-5 TRBV28 CASSLSGWGNQPQHF TGTGCCAGCAGTTTGTCAGGCTGGGGTAATCAGCCCCAGCATTTT
NA many TRBJ2-7 TRBV7-2 CASSNPSIYEQYF TGTGCCAGCAGCAACCCTAGTATCTACGAGCAGTACTTC
TRBD2 many TRBJ2-7 TRBV27 CASRASGSYEQYF TGTGCCAGCAGGGCTAGCGGGTCCTACGAGCAGTACTTC
NA many TRBJ2-5 TRBV18 CASSFGAYQETQYF TGTGCCAGCTCCTTTGGGGCGTACCAAGAGACCCAGTACTTC
TRBD1 many TRBJ2-5 TRBV6-5 CASSYPTGAGETQYF TGTGCCAGCAGTTACCCCACAGGGGCCGGGGAGACCCAGTACTTC
TRBD1 many TRBJ1-6 TRBV27 CASKVTGVQSSPLHF TGTGCCAGCAAGGTGACAGGGGTGCAAAGTTCACCCCTCCACTTT
TRBD2 NA TRBJ2-7 TRBV4-2 CASSQEMVAGGREQYF TGTGCCAGCAGCCAAGAAATGGTAGCGGGGGGGCGAGAGCAGTACTTC
TRBD2 few TRBJ2-2 TRBV5-5 CASTLRAGGALWELFF TGTGCCAGCACCCTGAGGGCCGGGGGGGCCTTGTGGGAGCTGTTTTTT
NA many TRBJ1-3 TRBV2 CASINRGNTIYF TGTGCCAGCATAAACCGGGGAAACACCATATATTTT
NA NA TRBJ1-5 TRBV18 CASSPGVEGGTPQHF TGTGCCAGCTCCCCAGGCGTGGAGGGAGGGACGCCCCAGCATTTT
TRBD1 many TRBJ1-1 TRBV15 CATSTRGRTEAFF TGTGCCACCAGCACCAGGGGGAGAACTGAAGCTTTCTTT
NA few TRBJ2-7 TRBV5-1 CASSHVVGQGANEQYF TGCGCCAGCAGCCATGTCGTGGGGCAGGGTGCCAACGAGCAGTACTTC
NA few TRBJ1-6 TRBV7-3 CASSFGADRSSYNSPLHF TGTGCCAGCAGCTTCGGGGCCGACCGAAGCTCCTATAATTCACCCCTCCACTTT
NA few TRBJ1-1 TRBV7-2 CASSLAGGQMNTEAFF TGTGCCAGCAGCTTAGCGGGGGGACAAATGAACACTGAAGCTTTCTTT
TRBD1 few TRBJ1-6 TRBV6-1 CASKDRERSPLHF TGTGCCAGCAAAGACAGGGAACGGTCACCCCTCCACTTT
NA many TRBJ1-2 TRBV29-1 CSVSTRNYGYTF TGCAGCGTTTCGACAAGGAACTATGGCTACACCTTC
NA NA TRBJ2-3 TRBV10-1 CASSESGVPDTQYF TGCGCCAGCAGTGAGTCGGGGGTCCCAGATACGCAGTATTTT
NA NA TRBJ2-7 TRBV18 CASSPRVGEQYF TGTGCCAGCTCACCACGGGTGGGAGAGCAGTACTTC
NA many TRBJ2-7 TRBV28 CASTNRGSNEQYF TGTGCCAGCACCAATCGGGGAAGCAACGAGCAGTACTTC
TRBD1 few TRBJ2-2 TRBV29-1 CSVASGTGDTGELFF TGCAGCGTCGCCTCGGGGACAGGGGATACCGGGGAGCTGTTTTTT
TRBD1 many TRBJ1-5 TRBV12-3/TRBV12-4 CASSLSQGTGASNQPQHF TGTGCCAGCAGTTTATCCCAGGGAACAGGGGCTAGCAATCAGCCCCAGCATTTT
TRBD1 few TRBJ2-7 TRBV7-9 CASSIPGTGAYEQYF TGTGCCAGCAGCATCCCCGGGACAGGGGCCTACGAGCAGTACTTC
NA NA TRBJ2-4 TRBV14 CASSQVTGVGNIKYF TGTGCCAGCAGCCAAGTGACCGGGGTGGGAAACATTAAGTACTTC
TRBD2 few TRBJ2-7 TRBV11-2 CASSLELAGGPKGYEQYF TGTGCCAGCAGCTTAGAACTAGCGGGAGGGCCAAAAGGCTACGAGCAGTACTTC
NA few TRBJ1-6 TRBV6-5 CASMYLIQGAGNQASPLHF TGTGCCAGCATGTACTTAATACAAGGGGCCGGGAATCAGGCTTCACCCCTCCACTTT
NA many TRBJ2-2 TRBV4-2 CASSQDYARGELFF TGTGCCAGCAGCCAAGATTACGCCAGGGGGGAGCTGTTTTTT
NA many TRBJ2-7 TRBV7-2 CASSSYREFEQYF TGTGCCAGCAGCTCTTACAGGGAGTTCGAGCAGTACTTC
NA many TRBJ1-3 TRBV11-2 CASSLVWGARNTIYF TGTGCCAGCAGCTTAGTTTGGGGTGCCCGAAACACCATATATTTT
NA NA TRBJ2-3 TRBV10-3 CASSESGLRHTDTQYF TGTGCCAGCAGTGAGTCGGGACTCCGGCACACGGATACGCAGTATTTT